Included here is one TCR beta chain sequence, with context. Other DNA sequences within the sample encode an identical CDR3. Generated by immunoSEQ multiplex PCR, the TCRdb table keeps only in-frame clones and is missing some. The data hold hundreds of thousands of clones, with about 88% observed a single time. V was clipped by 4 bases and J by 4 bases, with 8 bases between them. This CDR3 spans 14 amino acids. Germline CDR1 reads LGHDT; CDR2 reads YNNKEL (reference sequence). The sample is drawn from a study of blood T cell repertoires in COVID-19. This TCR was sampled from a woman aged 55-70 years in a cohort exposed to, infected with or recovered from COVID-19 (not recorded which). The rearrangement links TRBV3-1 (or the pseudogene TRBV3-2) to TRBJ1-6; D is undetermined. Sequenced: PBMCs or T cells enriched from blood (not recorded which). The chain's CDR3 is CASSPPAYNSPLHF. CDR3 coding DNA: TGTGCCAGCAGCCCACCAGCGTATAATTCACCCCTCCACTTT.